The clone carrying this T cell receptor (beta chain) was picked up many times. Its antigen is not known. A modified ARM-PCR protocol with three rounds of nested PCR amplified TCRbeta. Each CDR3 protein gets one entry after TCRdb re-called the multiplex PCR reads with MiXCR. The data show approximately 110,000 distinct CDR3 sequences, roughly 74% seen once. This CDR3 has 16 amino acids. Germline V gives CDR1 MNHEY, CDR2 SVGEGT. The J segment lost 4 bases and the V segment lost 0 bases, leaving 8 bases of the junction unmatched. The sample comes from a study of tumor and adjacent non-tumor tissue in lung cancer. As for the study in general: Patients comprised eleven to twelve adenocarcinoma, a couple of squamous cell carcinoma and 1 small cell lung cancer.

This sample's RNA came from whole unsorted tissue. Study conclusions and caveats: TCR diversity was significantly greater in tumor than normal lung tissue.

Sequenced sample: lung tumor tissue. This receptor was taken from a woman aged 60-70 years with non-small cell lung cancer. The V call is TRBV6-2 or TRBV6-3, the J call TRBJ1-2, with 7 bases lining up with TRBD1. CDR3 nucleotides: TGTGCCAGCAGTTACTCGACGGCGCGGGACAGCTATGGCTACACCTTC. Amino acids: CASSYSTARDSYGYTF.